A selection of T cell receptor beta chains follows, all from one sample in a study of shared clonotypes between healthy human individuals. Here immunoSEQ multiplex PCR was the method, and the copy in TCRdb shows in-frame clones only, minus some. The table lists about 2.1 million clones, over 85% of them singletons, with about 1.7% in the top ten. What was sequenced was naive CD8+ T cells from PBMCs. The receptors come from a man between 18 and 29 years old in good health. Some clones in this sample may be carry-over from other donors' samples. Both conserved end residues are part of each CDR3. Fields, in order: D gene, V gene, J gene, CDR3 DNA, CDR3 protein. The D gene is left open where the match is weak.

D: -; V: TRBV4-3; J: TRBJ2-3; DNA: TGCGCCAGCAGCCAGGAACTCACCGGGACAACGCTGAGCACAGATACGCAGTATTTT; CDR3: CASSQELTGTTLSTDTQYF
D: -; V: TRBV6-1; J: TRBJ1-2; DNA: TGTGCCACAGGACAGAACTATGGCTACACCTTC; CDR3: CATGQNYGYTF
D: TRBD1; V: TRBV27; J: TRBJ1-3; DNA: TGTGCCAGCAGTACGACAGGGGCTGGAAACACCATATATTTT; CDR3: CASSTTGAGNTIYF
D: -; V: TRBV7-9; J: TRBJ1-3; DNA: TGTGCCAGCACGCAAACAGGGACCTACTCTGGAAACACCATATATTTT; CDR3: CASTQTGTYSGNTIYF
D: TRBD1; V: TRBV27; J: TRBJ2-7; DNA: TGTGCCAGCACCCTCCGGGGGACAGGGGTTTACGAGCAGTACTTC; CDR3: CASTLRGTGVYEQYF
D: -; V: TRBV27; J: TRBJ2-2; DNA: TGTGCCAGCAGTTGGGCGGCCGGGGAGCTGTTTTTT; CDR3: CASSWAAGELFF
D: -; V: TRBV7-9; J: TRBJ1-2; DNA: TGTGCCAGCAGGCCGGGGGTCTATGGCTACACCTTC; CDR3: CASRPGVYGYTF
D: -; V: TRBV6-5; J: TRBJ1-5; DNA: TGTGCCAGCTCTTGGGGGGCAGGGGGCAATCAGCCCCAGCATTTT; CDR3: CASSWGAGGNQPQHF
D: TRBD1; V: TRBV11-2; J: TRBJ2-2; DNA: TGTGCCAGCACCTTAACAGGGGGCACCGGGGAGCTGTTTTTT; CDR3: CASTLTGGTGELFF
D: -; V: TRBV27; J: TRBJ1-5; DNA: TGTGCCAGCAGTTGGGGTCGCAATCAGCCCCAGCATTTT; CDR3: CASSWGRNQPQHF
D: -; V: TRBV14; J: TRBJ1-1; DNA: TGTGCCAGCAGCCAAGTTCAAGGTGAAGCTTTCTTT; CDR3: CASSQVQGEAFF
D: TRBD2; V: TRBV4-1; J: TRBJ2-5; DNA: TGCGCCAGCAGCCAAGATAGAGGTGGCGGGAGGGGTGAGACCCAGTACTTC; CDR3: CASSQDRGGGRGETQYF
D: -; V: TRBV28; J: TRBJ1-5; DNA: TGTGCCAGCAGTTTATATTTGGTTCAGCCCCAGCATTTT; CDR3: CASSLYLVQPQHF
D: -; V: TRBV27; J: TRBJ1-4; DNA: TGTGCCAGCAGCTCGGCAGGGTCTAATGAAAAACTGTTTTTT; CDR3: CASSSAGSNEKLFF
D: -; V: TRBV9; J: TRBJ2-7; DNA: TGTGCCAGCAGCGTAGAGGACGGAGCCTACGAGCAGTACTTC; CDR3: CASSVEDGAYEQYF
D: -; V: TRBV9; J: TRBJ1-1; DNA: TGTGCCAGCAGCGTAGGGGCCTCCCCCCAAGGGGCTTTCTTT; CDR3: CASSVGASPQGAFF